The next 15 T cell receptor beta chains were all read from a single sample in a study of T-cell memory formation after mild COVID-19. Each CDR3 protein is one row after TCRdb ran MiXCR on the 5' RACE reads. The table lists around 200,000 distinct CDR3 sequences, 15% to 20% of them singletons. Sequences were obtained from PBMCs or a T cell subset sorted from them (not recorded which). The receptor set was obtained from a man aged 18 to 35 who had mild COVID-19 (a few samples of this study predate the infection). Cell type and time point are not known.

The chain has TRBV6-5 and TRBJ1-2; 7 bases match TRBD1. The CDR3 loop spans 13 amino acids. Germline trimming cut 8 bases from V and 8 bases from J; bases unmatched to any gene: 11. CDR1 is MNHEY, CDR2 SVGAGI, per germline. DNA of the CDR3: TGTGCCAGCGCAAACCCGACAGGGAACGGCTACACCTTC. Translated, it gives CASANPTGNGYTF.

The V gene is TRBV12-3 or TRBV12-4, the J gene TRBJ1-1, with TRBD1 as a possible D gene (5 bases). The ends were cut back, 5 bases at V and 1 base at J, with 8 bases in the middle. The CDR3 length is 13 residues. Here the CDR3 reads CASSRGANTEAFF. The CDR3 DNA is TGTGCCAGCAGTAGAGGGGCGAACACTGAAGCTTTCTTT.

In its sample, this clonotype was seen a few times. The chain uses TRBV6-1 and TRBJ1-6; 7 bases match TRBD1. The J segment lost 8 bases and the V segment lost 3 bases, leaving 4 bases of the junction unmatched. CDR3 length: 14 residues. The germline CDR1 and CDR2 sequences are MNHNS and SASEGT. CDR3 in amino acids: CASSEEGGYSPLHF. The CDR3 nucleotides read TGTGCCAGCAGTGAGGAAGGGGGCTATTCACCCCTCCACTTT.

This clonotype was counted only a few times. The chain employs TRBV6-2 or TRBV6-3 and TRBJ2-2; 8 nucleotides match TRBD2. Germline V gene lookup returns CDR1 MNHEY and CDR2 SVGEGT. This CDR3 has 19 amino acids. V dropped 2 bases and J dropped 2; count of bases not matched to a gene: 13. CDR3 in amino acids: CASSYDRTSRVLNTGELFF. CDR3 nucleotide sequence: TGTGCCAGCAGTTACGACCGGACTAGCCGTGTCCTTAACACCGGGGAGCTGTTTTTT.

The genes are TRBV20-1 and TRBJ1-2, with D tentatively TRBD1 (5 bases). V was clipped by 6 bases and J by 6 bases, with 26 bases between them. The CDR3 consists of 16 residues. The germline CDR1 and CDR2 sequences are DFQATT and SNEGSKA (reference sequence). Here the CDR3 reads CSAPIVGFEEGNGYTF. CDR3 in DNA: TGCAGTGCCCCTATAGTAGGGTTTGAAGAGGGGAATGGCTACACCTTC.

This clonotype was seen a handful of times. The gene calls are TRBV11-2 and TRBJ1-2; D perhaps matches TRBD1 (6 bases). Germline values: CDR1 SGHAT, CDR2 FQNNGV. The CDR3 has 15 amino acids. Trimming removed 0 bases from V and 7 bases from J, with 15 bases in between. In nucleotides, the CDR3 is TGTGCCAGCAGCTTAGATCCTGGGGGCGCGGGTGGCTACACCTTC. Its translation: CASSLDPGGAGGYTF.

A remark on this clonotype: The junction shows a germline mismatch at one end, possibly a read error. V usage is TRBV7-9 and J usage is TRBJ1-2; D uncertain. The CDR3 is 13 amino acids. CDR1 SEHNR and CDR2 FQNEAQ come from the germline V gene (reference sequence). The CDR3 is CASSLAATEFGSF. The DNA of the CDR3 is TGTGCCAGCAGCTTAGCCGCGACTGAATTCGGGTCCTTC.

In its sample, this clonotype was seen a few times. The CDR3 protein is CATSALRGYEQYV. The CDR3 DNA follows: TGTGCCACCAGTGCTTTAAGGGGGTACGAGCAGTACGTC. The chain carries TRBV24-1 and TRBJ2-7; possible D gene TRBD1, 6 bases. The germline V gene has CDR1 KGHDR and CDR2 SFDVKD. The CDR3 sequence is 13 residues long. Trimming took 5 bases from V and 4 from J, leaving 11 bases between them.

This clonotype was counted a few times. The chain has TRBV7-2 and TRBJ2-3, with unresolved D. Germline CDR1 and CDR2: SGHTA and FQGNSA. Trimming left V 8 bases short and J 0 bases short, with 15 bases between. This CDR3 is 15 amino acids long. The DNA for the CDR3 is TGTGCCAGCTCGCTTGGGCAGCCTAGCACAGATACGCAGTATTTT. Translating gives CASSLGQPSTDTQYF. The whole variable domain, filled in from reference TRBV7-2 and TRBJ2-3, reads GAGVSQSPSNKVTEKGKDVELRCDPISGHTALYWYRQSLGQGLEFLIYFQGNSAPDKSGLPSDRFSAERTGGSVSTLTIQRTQQEDSAVYLCASSLGQPSTDTQYFGPGTRLTVL.

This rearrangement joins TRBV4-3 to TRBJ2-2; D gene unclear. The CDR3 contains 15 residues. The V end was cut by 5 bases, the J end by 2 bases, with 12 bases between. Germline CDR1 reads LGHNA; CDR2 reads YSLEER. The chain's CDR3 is CASSFEKGNTGELFF. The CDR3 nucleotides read TGCGCCAGCAGCTTCGAGAAGGGAAACACCGGGGAGCTGTTTTTT.

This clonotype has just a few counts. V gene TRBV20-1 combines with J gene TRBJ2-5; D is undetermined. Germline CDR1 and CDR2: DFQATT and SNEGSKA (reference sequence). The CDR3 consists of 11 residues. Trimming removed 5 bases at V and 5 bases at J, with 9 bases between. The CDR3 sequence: CSAHKRETQYF. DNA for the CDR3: TGCAGTGCTCATAAACGGGAGACCCAGTACTTC.

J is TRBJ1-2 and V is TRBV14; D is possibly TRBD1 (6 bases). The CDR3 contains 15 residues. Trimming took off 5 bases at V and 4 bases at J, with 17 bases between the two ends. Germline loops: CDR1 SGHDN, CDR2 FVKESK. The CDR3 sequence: CASSREHGQLYGYTF. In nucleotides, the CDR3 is TGTGCCAGCAGCAGGGAGCATGGACAGCTCTATGGCTACACCTTC. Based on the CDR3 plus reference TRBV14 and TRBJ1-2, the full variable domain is EAGVTQFPSHSVIEKGQTVTLRCDPISGHDNLYWYRRVMGKEIKFLLHFVKESKQDESGMPNNRFLAERTGGTYSTLKVQPAELEDSGVYFCASSREHGQLYGYTFGSGTRLTVV.

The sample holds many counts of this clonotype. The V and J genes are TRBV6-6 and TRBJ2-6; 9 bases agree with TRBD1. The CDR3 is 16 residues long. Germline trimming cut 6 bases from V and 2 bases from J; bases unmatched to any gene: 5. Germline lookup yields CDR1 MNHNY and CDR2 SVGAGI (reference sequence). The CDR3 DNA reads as TGTGCCAGCAGGGGGACAGGGAGGGCTGGGGCCAACGTCCTGACTTTC. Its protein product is CASRGTGRAGANVLTF.

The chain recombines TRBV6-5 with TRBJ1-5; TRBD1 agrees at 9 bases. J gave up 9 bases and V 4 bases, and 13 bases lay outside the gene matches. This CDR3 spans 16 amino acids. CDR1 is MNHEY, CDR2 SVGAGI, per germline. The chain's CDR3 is CASSSTQGADQGPQHF. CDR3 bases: TGTGCCAGCAGTTCGACACAGGGGGCGGACCAAGGGCCCCAGCATTTT.

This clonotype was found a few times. CDR3 DNA: TGTGCCAGCAGCCTTCGGGCGGAGGATAATGAAAAACTGTTTTTT. Encoded protein: CASSLRAEDNEKLFF. This chain uses TRBV5-6 with TRBJ1-4; D gene ambiguous. The CDR3 has 15 amino acids. Trimming took 4 bases from V and 4 from J, leaving 14 bases between them. The germline V gene has CDR1 SGHDT and CDR2 YYEEEE.